The clone carrying this T cell receptor (beta chain) has at least ten counts. Its antigen remains unknown. The data were obtained in a study of T-cell reconstitution after alpha-beta-depleted transplantation in children. Overall study results and limits: Certain patients had high TCRbeta diversity at day 60, and it came from recipient T cells and thymic progenitors that survived. At around two months after transplant, the alpha-beta T cells were reportedly derived from several hundred expanded clones that came from non-depleted graft cells. After one year, T-cell counts and TCRbeta diversity mostly came from new T cells.

Germline V gene lookup returns CDR1 MNHEY and CDR2 SVGAGI. The CDR3 extends over 13 amino acids. Trimming pared 0 bases from V and 10 bases from J, leaving 12 bases between. Using unique molecular identifiers, the investigators prepared the TCRbeta library. Using its own MiXCR run on the PCR reads, TCRdb lists one record per CDR3 protein. This sample carries roughly 180,000 distinct CDR3 sequences, more than 9.5% of them seen once, and the ten largest clones take 13%. The chain combines TRBV6-5 with TRBJ1-1, with D hard to call. Source: PBMCs, taken before TCRalphabeta/CD19-depleted stem cell transplant. The clonotype was recovered from a boy aged 2 to 10 with acute myeloid leukemia, due to receive a stem cell transplant. This chain's CDR3 is CASSYSSGGAAFF. CDR3 in DNA: TGTGCCAGCAGTTACTCGTCGGGAGGAGCAGCTTTCTTT.